This TCR beta chain was recovered during a study of Graves' ophthalmopathy and Graves' hyperthyroidism. This clonotype was observed many times. Antigen: not known. The authors amplified TCR beta CDR3 regions from RNA transcripts. HTBI-primed RT-PCR formed the first round, and a multiplex PCR formed the second. TCRdb reanalysed the multiplex PCR reads using MiXCR and keeps one entry per CDR3 protein. There are hundreds of thousands of distinct CDR3 sequences in the sample; around 50% occur only once, and roughly 45% lies in the top ten. The study's findings and limits: Most thyroid-expanded clonotypes exceeding 0.001 frequency were also found in blood.

Germline loops: CDR1 SQVTM, CDR2 ANQGSEA. Trimming removed 0 bases from V and 3 bases from J, with 8 bases in between. This CDR3 contains 13 residues. The TCR originated in an adult man with Graves' ophthalmopathy. Specimen: peripheral blood. The genes are TRBV29-1 and TRBJ2-5, with a weak D call TRBD2 (6 bases). CDR3 sequence reads: CSVEDGGKETQYF. The CDR3 DNA is TGCAGCGTTGAAGATGGCGGGAAAGAGACCCAGTACTTC.